This T cell receptor beta chain originates from a study of early T cells in non-severe SARS-CoV-2 infection. This clonotype was seen ten or more times. TCRdb analysed the 5' RACE reads with MiXCR anew, one entry per CDR3 protein. The sample yields about 87,000 distinct CDR3 sequences, approximately 14% seen once. The receptor was derived from an adult who was a healthcare worker with PCR-confirmed SARS-CoV-2 infection or an uninfected control (not recorded which). The specimen sequenced was whole blood.

The CDR3 reads CASSLANSYNEQFF. CDR3 sequence (DNA): TGCGCCAGCAGCTTGGCCAACAGCTACAATGAGCAGTTCTTC. J is TRBJ2-1 and V is TRBV5-1; D remains ambiguous. Germline V lookup: CDR1 SGHRS, CDR2 YFSETQ. Trimming cost V 0 bases and J 3 bases, with 7 bases left between them. The CDR3 spans 14 residues.